This TCR beta chain emerged from a study of T cells in Graves' hyperthyroidism and ophthalmopathy. Study context: Blood from the periphery was taken at initial diagnosis, before any treatment.

Germline CDR1 and CDR2: SNHLY and FYNNEI. The CDR3 covers 13 residues. Losses at the gene ends were 6 bases for V and 1 base for J; bases not matched to a gene: 1. Uncontrolled infection, other autoimmune disease, pregnancy or lactation disqualified patients from enrolment. Amplification targeted TCR beta CDR3 regions from RNA transcripts. HTBI primers drove first-round RT-PCR of the TCR CDR3. TCRdb reprocessed the multiplex PCR reads with MiXCR, giving one entry per CDR3 protein. The sample contains approximately 400,000 distinct CDR3 sequences, approximately 20% of which appear only once. This clonotype was recorded at least ten times.

The sequencing input was blood. The receptor's source is a woman aged 18-29 years with Graves' hyperthyroidism. The genes are TRBV2 and TRBJ2-3; 7 positions agree with TRBD1. The CDR3 DNA reads TGTGCCAGCAGGGGGACAGGCACAGATACGCAGTATTTT. It specifies CASRGTGTDTQYF. Complete variable domain (other parts from reference TRBV2 and TRBJ2-3): EPEVTQTPSHQVTQMGQEVILRCVPISNHLYFYWYRQILGQKVEFLVSFYNNEISEKSEIFDDQFSVERPDGSNFTLKIRSTKLEDSAMYFCASRGTGTDTQYFGPGTRLTVL.